These 26 T cell receptor beta chains share one sample of origin, sequenced in a study of immune heterogeneity within non-small cell lung tumors (dated by TCRdb to the late 2010s). These reads were obtained on a HiSeq X Ten. The TCR beta CDR3 region was amplified with a multiplex PCR system whose first round ran for approximately 10 cycles using 32 V-gene forward primers and 13 J-gene reverse primers. TCRdb reran the public reads through fastp at Q25 and MiXCR, keeping productive beta chains. Rows with a matching CDR3 protein are joined into one entry that keeps the most common DNA and genes. The sample contains about 4,600 distinct CDR3 sequences, around 40% of them found a single time. The ten most abundant clones make up approximately 29% of the sample. For the TCR template, genomic DNA was extracted from bulk tumor tissue, and approximately 540 ng of gDNA was amplified for each sample. During surgery, multiple biopsies were taken from each primary tumor and placed as far apart as possible within the tumor mass. Patients in the study cohort, which was described as untreated, were newly diagnosed NSCLC cases going through curative surgery.

The sequenced material came from lung tumor tissue. Receptors were obtained from a woman in her 50s with non-small cell lung cancer.

This clonotype rates as medium-sized. The chain employs TRBV20-1 and TRBJ1-6; tentatively, D is TRBD1 (6 bases). Germline V gene sequence: CDR1 DFQATT, CDR2 SNEGSKA (reference sequence). The CDR3 has 13 residues. Trimming left V 5 bases short and J 7 bases short, with 12 bases between. The CDR3 region is CSAPTGYNSPLHF. The CDR3 DNA sequence: TGCAGTGCTCCCACAGGGTACAATTCACCCCTCCACTTT.

This clonotype was picked up a small number of times. Given a much more abundant clone one base away, this may be a read error. This chain links TRBV11-1 with TRBJ2-1, with D possibly being TRBD2 (5 bases). The CDR3 has 13 residues. Trimming shortened V by 7 bases and J by 7 bases, and 14 bases separated the two germline ends. The germline CDR1 and CDR2 sequences are SGHAT and FQDESV (reference sequence). Here the CDR3 reads CASNLAPGNEQFF. The CDR3 DNA follows: TGTGCCAGCAACTTGGCCCCGGGGAATGAGCAGTTCTTC. Full variable domain (remainder filled in from reference TRBV11-1 and TRBJ2-1): EAEVAQSPRYKITEKSQAVAFWCDPISGHATLYWYRQILGQGPELLVQFQDESVVDDSQLPKDRFSAERLKGVDSTLKIQPAELGDSAMYLCASNLAPGNEQFFGPGTRLTVL.

This clonotype counts as medium-sized. The rearrangement joins TRBV7-8 to TRBJ1-5; no clear D gene. The germline CDR1 and CDR2 sequences are SGHVS and FQNEAQ. The CDR3 is made up of 13 amino acids. Trimming stripped 1 base from V and 5 bases from J, with 6 bases between. CDR3 sequence reads: CASSLVGYQPQHF. The CDR3 bases are TGTGCCAGCAGCTTAGTTGGATATCAGCCCCAGCATTTT.

About this clonotype: A much larger clone lies one base from this, so it may be a read error. This chain joins TRBV3-1 and TRBJ1-4; 7 bases map to TRBD1. Germline V gene data show CDR1 as LGHDT and CDR2 as YNNKEL (reference sequence). The trim removed 7 bases at V and 7 bases at J, leaving 15 bases unmatched. There are 16 residues in the CDR3. CDR3 loop: CASTPRQGLVSEKLFF. DNA of the CDR3: TGTGCCAGCACCCCCAGACAGGGCCTAGTTTCTGAAAAACTGTTTTTT.

The chain uses TRBV29-1 and TRBJ2-2, with TRBD2 matching over 8 bases. CDR3 size: 15 residues. The trim removed 1 base at V and 0 bases at J, leaving 1 base unmatched. Germline assignment: CDR1 SQVTM and CDR2 ANQGSEA. The CDR3 DNA sequence: TGCAGCGTTGAAGGGGGACTAGCGAACACCGGGGAGCTGTTTTTT. Translating gives CSVEGGLANTGELFF.

This clonotype is medium-sized by share. This sequence joins TRBV6-2 or TRBV6-3 and TRBJ2-7, with 8 bases aligning to TRBD2. The J segment lost 2 bases and the V segment lost 5 bases, leaving 5 bases of the junction unmatched. Germline V gives CDR1 MNHEY, CDR2 SVGEGT. The CDR3 contains 14 residues. The CDR3 region is CASSRGLAAYEQYF. In DNA form, the CDR3 reads TGTGCCAGCAGTCGTGGACTAGCTGCCTACGAGCAGTACTTC.

By share of the sample, this clonotype is medium-sized. The chain carries TRBV7-8 and TRBJ1-5; 8 positions agree with TRBD1. Germline CDR1 SGHVS, CDR2 FQNEAQ. V was clipped by 5 bases and J by 7 bases; unmatched bases: 16. This CDR3 comprises 17 residues. CDR3 amino acids: CASSPKGVGQGHQPQHF. CDR3 DNA: TGTGCCAGCAGCCCAAAGGGGGTCGGACAGGGACACCAGCCCCAGCATTTT.

The J gene is TRBJ2-7, the V gene TRBV10-2; 10 bases line up with TRBD2. This CDR3 spans 16 amino acids. CDR1 is WSHSY, CDR2 SAAADI, per germline. V lost 0 bases and J lost 0; bases outside the gene matches: 2. CDR3 sequence: CASSESTSGLSYEQYF. The CDR3 DNA follows: TGCGCCAGCAGTGAGTCGACTAGCGGGCTCTCCTACGAGCAGTACTTC.

This clonotype was seen repeatedly, ten times or more. J is TRBJ1-1 and V is TRBV6-5, with no clear D. This CDR3 has 13 amino acids. V was trimmed by 0 bases and J by 6 bases, leaving 8 bases between them. Germline V gives CDR1 MNHEY, CDR2 SVGAGI. Written as DNA, the CDR3 is TGTGCCAGCAGTTACTCGCATGGCTCTGAAGCTTTCTTT. Translated, it gives CASSYSHGSEAFF.

This clonotype is categorized as medium-sized (0.01 to 0.1%). The V and J genes are TRBV28 and TRBJ1-4; no definite D call. The germline V gene has CDR1 MDHEN and CDR2 SYDVKM. Trimming took 5 bases from V and 6 from J, leaving 7 bases between them. The CDR3 has 12 residues. The CDR3 here is CASSKTDEKLFF. The DNA for the CDR3 is TGTGCCAGCAGTAAAACAGATGAAAAACTGTTTTTT.

Within the sample, this clonotype is medium-sized. V is TRBV15 and J is TRBJ2-2, with a possible D match to TRBD2 (5 bases). Per the germline V gene, CDR1 is LNHNV and CDR2 is YYDKDF (reference sequence). V was trimmed by 7 bases and J by 5 bases, leaving 17 bases between them. This CDR3 comprises 15 residues. The CDR3 region is CATTTRLSGTGELFF. For the CDR3, the DNA is TGTGCCACCACCACGAGACTCTCGGGGACCGGGGAGCTGTTTTTT. The full variable domain, with the rest looked up from reference TRBV15 and TRBJ2-2, is DAMVIQNPRYQVTQFGKPVTLSCSQTLNHNVMYWYQQKSSQAPKLLFHYYDKDFNNEADTPDNFQSRRPNTSFCFLDIRSPGLGDTAMYLCATTTRLSGTGELFFGEGSRLTVL.

The rearrangement uses TRBV28 and TRBJ2-7, with 13 bases fitting TRBD2. CDR3 length: 16 amino acids. V lost 6 bases, J lost 2 bases, and 7 bases stayed unmatched. The germline gives CDR1 MDHEN, CDR2 SYDVKM. CDR3 bases: TGTGCCAGCAGCCCGGGACTAGCGGGATACGCCTACGAGCAGTACTTC. Translated, it gives CASSPGLAGYAYEQYF.

The J gene is TRBJ2-7, the V gene TRBV20-1, with 7 bases matching TRBD2. This CDR3 contains 15 residues. The ends lost 0 bases at V and 6 bases at J; junction bases unmatched: 11. CDR1 DFQATT and CDR2 SNEGSKA come from the germline V gene (reference sequence). The CDR3 region has the DNA TGCAGTGCTAGAGATACGGGAGCGGGACCGAGCGAGCAGTACTTC. Amino acids: CSARDTGAGPSEQYF.

This clonotype came up many times. The chain links TRBV4-1 to TRBJ2-5; the match to TRBD1 covers 11 bases. Trimming cost V 3 bases and J 4 bases; bases outside gene matches: 7. Germline assignment: CDR1 MGHRA and CDR2 YSYEKL. The CDR3 spans 16 residues. CDR3 sequence: CASSQGQGDPRETQYF. The CDR3 coding sequence is TGCGCCAGCAGCCAGGGACAGGGGGACCCACGAGAGACCCAGTACTTC.

About this clonotype itself: Compared with germline, one end of the junction differs, possibly owing to a read error. J is TRBJ2-1 and V is TRBV27, with D perhaps assigned TRBD1 or TRBD2 (7 bases each). Germline CDR1 and CDR2: MNHEY and SMNVEV (reference sequence). The CDR3 totals 15 residues. This CDR3 reads CANSLSGGGLNEQFF. The CDR3 nucleotides read TGTGCCAACAGTTTATCAGGGGGAGGGCTCAATGAGCAGTTCTTC.

This chain links TRBV20-1 with TRBJ2-7; D may be TRBD1 or TRBD2 (5 bases each). V was trimmed by 3 bases and J by 7 bases, leaving 13 bases between them. The germline gives CDR1 DFQATT, CDR2 SNEGSKA (reference sequence). The CDR3 runs 12 residues. CDR3 amino acids: CSASRDPEEQYF. The DNA for the CDR3 is TGCAGTGCTAGCCGGGACCCAGAAGAGCAGTACTTC.

This clonotype is classed as medium-sized (0.01 to 0.1%). The chain has TRBV19 and TRBJ2-3; D not resolved. Germline loops: CDR1 LNHDA, CDR2 SQIVND (reference sequence). Trimming took off 5 bases at V and 0 bases at J, with 9 bases between the two ends. The CDR3 runs to 14 residues. CDR3 amino acids: CASSRGGSTDTQYF. In nucleotides, the CDR3 is TGTGCCAGTAGTCGTGGCGGTAGCACAGATACGCAGTATTTT. The full variable domain, completed using reference TRBV19 and TRBJ2-3, is DGGITQSPKYLFRKEGQNVTLSCEQNLNHDAMYWYRQDPGQGLRLIYYSQIVNDFQKGDIAEGYSVSREKKESFPLTVTSAQKNPTAFYLCASSRGGSTDTQYFGPGTRLTVL.

Relative to its sample, this clonotype is medium-sized. This chain links TRBV12-3 or TRBV12-4 with TRBJ2-1, with no clear D. The CDR3 extends over 15 amino acids. Trimming left V 3 bases short and J 0 bases short, with 9 bases between. The DNA of the CDR3 is TGTGCCAGCAGTTTCCCTGCCAGCTCCTACAATGAGCAGTTCTTC. It codes for CASSFPASSYNEQFF.

Of note for this clonotype: This clone may be a read error of a much larger clone one base away. V gene TRBV28 combines with J gene TRBJ1-4, with D possibly TRBD1 on 5 matching bases. Per germline, CDR1 MDHEN and CDR2 SYDVKM. V lost 6 bases, J lost 12 bases, and 23 bases lay in between. The CDR3 consists of 15 residues. The DNA for the CDR3 is TGTGCCAGCAGGCCCCCCGGGACTGATTTTGTTCAACTGTTTTTT. Translating it yields CASRPPGTDFVQLFF.

The table lists this clonotype with a few counts. This chain links TRBV10-3 with TRBJ1-2, with D uncertain. Trimming removed 3 bases from V and 5 bases from J, with 7 bases in between. This CDR3 contains 12 residues. From germline, CDR1 is ENHRY and CDR2 SYGVKD. The CDR3 here is CAISDGNYGYTF. The CDR3 DNA reads TGTGCCATCAGTGATGGGAATTATGGCTACACCTTC.

The V and J genes are TRBV18 and TRBJ2-3; TRBD2 matches 8 bases. Germline CDR1 reads KGHSH; CDR2 reads LQKENI. The CDR3 runs 15 residues. V was clipped by 1 base and J by 3 bases; unmatched bases: 3. The CDR3 nucleotides read TGTGCCAGCTCACCACTGGCTAGCGGGACAGATACGCAGTATTTT. Its protein is CASSPLASGTDTQYF. The full variable domain, its missing parts supplied by reference TRBV18 and TRBJ2-3, is NAGVMQNPRHLVRRRGQEARLRCSPMKGHSHVYWYRQLPEEGLKFMVYLQKENIIDESGMPKERFSAEFPKEGPSILRIQQVVRGDSAAYFCASSPLASGTDTQYFGPGTRLTVL.

Regarding this clonotype: This may arise from a read error, as a much more abundant clone is one base away. This chain connects TRBV12-3 or TRBV12-4 to TRBJ1-2; D call uncertain. V was cut by 1 base and J by 11 bases, with 11 bases left in between. The CDR3 covers 12 residues. The CDR3 spells CASSLGDSGYTF. The DNA of the CDR3 is TGTGCCAGCAGTTTAGGGGATTCGGGGTACACCTTC.

This clonotype appeared many times. J is TRBJ2-3 and V is TRBV18; the D gene is possibly TRBD1 (5 bases). CDR1 KGHSH and CDR2 LQKENI come from the germline V gene. V shed 9 bases and J shed 2 bases, with 9 bases lying between them. This CDR3 has 12 residues. The chain's CDR3 is CASDSFTDTQYF. Written as DNA, the CDR3 is TGTGCCAGTGACAGTTTCACAGATACGCAGTATTTT. Looking up the rest from reference TRBV18 and TRBJ2-3 gives the full variable domain: NAGVMQNPRHLVRRRGQEARLRCSPMKGHSHVYWYRQLPEEGLKFMVYLQKENIIDESGMPKERFSAEFPKEGPSILRIQQVVRGDSAAYFCASDSFTDTQYFGPGTRLTVL.

A word on this clonotype: Germline and junction disagree at one end, which may indicate a read error. The chain carries TRBV7-9 and TRBJ2-7, with D possibly TRBD2 on 5 matching bases. This CDR3 has 14 amino acids. Germline-derived CDR1 and CDR2 are SEHNR and FQNEAQ (reference sequence). This CDR3 is CATSRRGQDYEQYF. CDR3 sequence (DNA): TGTGCCACCAGCAGGCGAGGGCAGGACTACGAGCAGTACTTC.

This clonotype qualifies as medium-sized. The chain carries TRBV20-1 and TRBJ2-3; D remains ambiguous. Germline lookup yields CDR1 DFQATT and CDR2 SNEGSKA (reference sequence). The CDR3 spans 12 residues. V lost 5 bases, J lost 4 bases, and 10 bases lay in between. The chain's CDR3 is CSAGQVADTQYF. The CDR3 nucleotides are TGCAGTGCTGGTCAAGTTGCAGATACGCAGTATTTT.

This clonotype was counted many times. The V and J genes are TRBV10-3 and TRBJ1-1, with 12 bases aligning to TRBD1. This CDR3 is 15 amino acids long. V lost 5 bases and J lost 11; bases outside the gene matches: 12. The germline CDR1 and CDR2 sequences are ENHRY and SYGVKD. As DNA, the CDR3 is TGTGCCATCAGTCGGGGACAGGGGGCCACCGAGGAGGCTTTCTTT. It yields the protein CAISRGQGATEEAFF.